This TCR beta chain originates from a study of T cell repertoires in cytomegalovirus infection (dated by TCRdb to about 2019). The study in broad terms: The peptide stimulations were aimed at well-studied HLA-B-restricted epitopes as well as recently identified HLA-C-restricted CMV epitopes, whose presentation resists viral immunomodulation. Because public TCR beta signatures pointed to carriage of CMV infection together with the matching HLA type, the HLA type of each donor mattered for the analysis.

CDR1 SGHVT and CDR2 SQSDAQ are derived from the germline V gene. From its cysteine to its phenylalanine, the CDR3 spans 16 amino acids. This entry keeps only the CDR3 DNA: 48 bases, framed from base 1. The run used an Illumina HiSeq 1500. TCRdb reworked the public reads: Q25 trimming with fastp, MiXCR clone assembly, productive beta chains retained. Every CDR3 protein is listed once, alongside the most common genes and DNA of its rows. For this sample the table gives about 830,000 distinct CDR3 sequences, of which approximately 29% were detected only once. The ten largest clones add up to 9.5% to 15% of the sample. The treatment or condition label of this sample denotes: in vitro stimulation with specific CMV peptide epitopes to enrich CMV-specific T cells. Worth noting for this clonotype: The antigen it recognizes is unknown. At one of its ends the junction is not consistent with the germline gene, which may arise from a read error.

Paper-wide results and their limitations: The ex vivo response was dominated by HLA-C-restricted CMV-specific TCR beta clonotypes, which also provided the single most frequent clonotype in two of eight donors. Carriers of CMV infection plus the relevant HLA type were discriminated by the cumulative frequency of public TCR beta family members in the study cohort and in an independent approximately 400-donor cohort.

The sample here was cultured CD8+ T cells from PBMCs, taken from culture after CMV antigen stimulation. This sequence uses TRBV7-4 and TRBJ2-2; the best D guess is TRBD2, with 7 bases matching. This sequence was found in a human donor in good health (CMV status not recorded). Some clones in this sample may be carry-over from other donors' samples. CDR3 reads: CANSSAWRGLGGELFF. The DNA reads TGTGCCAACAGCTCAGCATGGCGGGGGCTCGGCGGGGAGCTGTTTTTT.